This is a list of T cell receptor beta chains from one sample in a study of technical replicates of blood from several donors. Data came from immunoSEQ multiplex PCR; TCRdb stores just in-frame clones and leaves some out. The data show about 59,000 clones, around 85% seen once. The source material was PBMCs. The receptor set was obtained from a human donor in good health. Some clones in this sample may be carry-over from other donors' samples. Both conserved end residues are trimmed from each CDR3. Each record gives: V gene, clone size, D gene, J gene, CDR3 protein. D genes are given only for firm matches. Clone size, where shown, is once, few, many, or a class for clones that have expanded.

v_gene: TRBV13
abundance: -
d_gene: -
j_gene: TRBJ2-1
CDR3aa: ASSLGGGLAWQF

v_gene: TRBV2
abundance: -
d_gene: -
j_gene: TRBJ2-4
CDR3aa: ASSGGRMSKNIQY

v_gene: TRBV7-9
abundance: -
d_gene: -
j_gene: TRBJ2-5
CDR3aa: ASSLALTAQETQY

v_gene: TRBV11-2
abundance: -
d_gene: -
j_gene: TRBJ2-6
CDR3aa: ASTAGSNVLT

v_gene: TRBV5-1
abundance: -
d_gene: TRBD2
j_gene: TRBJ2-2
CDR3aa: ASRTSGNPKNTGELF

v_gene: TRBV6-4
abundance: few
d_gene: TRBD1
j_gene: TRBJ2-3
CDR3aa: ASSLTGGTDTQY

v_gene: TRBV7-9
abundance: -
d_gene: -
j_gene: TRBJ1-1
CDR3aa: ASSLDKNEAF

v_gene: TRBV5-4
abundance: -
d_gene: -
j_gene: TRBJ1-2
CDR3aa: ASSSPLSNYGYT

v_gene: TRBV4-2
abundance: -
d_gene: TRBD2
j_gene: TRBJ2-1
CDR3aa: ASSHLTSGGFSYNEQF

v_gene: TRBV4-3
abundance: -
d_gene: -
j_gene: TRBJ1-6
CDR3aa: ASKSGDGSPLH

v_gene: TRBV4-2
abundance: -
d_gene: -
j_gene: TRBJ1-1
CDR3aa: ASSQGPNTEAF

v_gene: TRBV7-2
abundance: -
d_gene: TRBD1
j_gene: TRBJ1-4
CDR3aa: ASSPTGTAGNEKLF

v_gene: TRBV15
abundance: -
d_gene: -
j_gene: TRBJ1-3
CDR3aa: ATSRAGFSGNTIY

v_gene: TRBV5-6
abundance: -
d_gene: -
j_gene: TRBJ1-2
CDR3aa: ASSLDSNYGYT

v_gene: TRBV7-7
abundance: -
d_gene: TRBD1
j_gene: TRBJ2-1
CDR3aa: ASSYGTGATNEQF

v_gene: TRBV7-2
abundance: -
d_gene: -
j_gene: TRBJ2-4
CDR3aa: ASSSGSIGGNIQY

v_gene: TRBV6-1
abundance: few
d_gene: -
j_gene: TRBJ1-5
CDR3aa: ASSDSWDTFLH

v_gene: TRBV4-1
abundance: -
d_gene: TRBD1
j_gene: TRBJ2-7
CDR3aa: ASSQETGVYRGYSYEQY

v_gene: TRBV2
abundance: -
d_gene: -
j_gene: TRBJ2-3
CDR3aa: ASSESGTSTDTQY

v_gene: TRBV27
abundance: -
d_gene: TRBD1
j_gene: TRBJ2-1
CDR3aa: ASSETGYNEQF

v_gene: TRBV30
abundance: -
d_gene: -
j_gene: TRBJ1-3
CDR3aa: AWSSTVGNTIY

v_gene: TRBV6-5
abundance: -
d_gene: TRBD2
j_gene: TRBJ2-3
CDR3aa: ATLAGGPADTQY

v_gene: TRBV30
abundance: few
d_gene: -
j_gene: TRBJ2-2
CDR3aa: AWRGPFHGTGELF

v_gene: TRBV4-3
abundance: -
d_gene: -
j_gene: TRBJ1-1
CDR3aa: ASSPNPRGADWGGF

v_gene: TRBV19
abundance: -
d_gene: -
j_gene: TRBJ2-5
CDR3aa: ASGRGIVGETQY

v_gene: TRBV18
abundance: -
d_gene: TRBD1
j_gene: TRBJ1-2
CDR3aa: ASSSSRQGDSGYT

v_gene: TRBV7-3
abundance: -
d_gene: -
j_gene: TRBJ2-1
CDR3aa: ASSSRGEQF